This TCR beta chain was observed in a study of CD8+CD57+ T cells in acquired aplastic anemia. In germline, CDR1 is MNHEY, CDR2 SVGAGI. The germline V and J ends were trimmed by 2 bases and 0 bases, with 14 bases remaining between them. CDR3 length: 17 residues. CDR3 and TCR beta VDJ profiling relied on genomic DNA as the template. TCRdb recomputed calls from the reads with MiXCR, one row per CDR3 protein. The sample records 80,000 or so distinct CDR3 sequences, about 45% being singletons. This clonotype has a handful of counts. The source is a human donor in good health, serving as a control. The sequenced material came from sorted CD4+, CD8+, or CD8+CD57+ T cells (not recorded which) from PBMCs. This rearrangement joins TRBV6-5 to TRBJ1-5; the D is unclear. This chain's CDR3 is CASSYPKEGYSNQPQHF. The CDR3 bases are TGTGCCAGCAGTTACCCCAAAGAGGGCTATAGCAATCAGCCCCAGCATTTT.